These 8 T cell receptor beta chains were all obtained from the same sample, sequenced in a study of cytomegalovirus exposure and HLA in healthy donors. It was with 60 Vbeta and 13 Jbeta primers that the PCR ran. This table comes from immunoSEQ multiplex PCR, and its TCRdb copy is limited to in-frame clones, with some not included. The repertoire holds 150,000 to 200,000 clones, with about 85% as singletons. The source material was PBMCs. The origin of the receptors is a man in his forties or fifties in good health and CMV-seronegative.

The chain joins TRBV28 to TRBJ1-6; D may be TRBD1 (6 bases). Germline V gene lookup returns CDR1 MDHEN and CDR2 SYDVKM. The CDR3 has 15 residues. V lost 6 bases to trimming and J lost 4 bases, with 13 bases between them. CDR3: CASSYRAQYNSPLHF. The CDR3 coding sequence is TGTGCCAGCAGCTACAGGGCCCAATATAATTCACCCCTCCACTTT.

V is TRBV5-4 and J is TRBJ2-5; a weak D match, TRBD1 (6 bases). Trimming removed 3 bases from V and 2 bases from J, with 11 bases in between. Germline CDR1 reads SGHNT; CDR2 reads YYREEE (reference sequence). This CDR3 has 14 amino acids. CDR3 region: CASSSGTYQETQYF. The CDR3 DNA follows: TGTGCCAGCAGCTCCGGGACATATCAAGAGACCCAGTACTTC.

The V gene is TRBV5-5, the J gene TRBJ2-7, with 10 bases that match TRBD1. This CDR3 is 14 amino acids long. The ends lost 2 bases at V and 4 bases at J; junction bases unmatched: 3. The germline CDR1 and CDR2 sequences are SGHKS and YYEKEE (reference sequence). Written as DNA, the CDR3 is TGTGCCAGCAGCTTCCGGGACAGGGGTTACGAGCAGTACTTC. It encodes CASSFRDRGYEQYF. Variable domain in full (rest from reference TRBV5-5 and TRBJ2-7): DAGVTQSPTHLIKTRGQQVTLRCSPISGHKSVSWYQQVLGQGPQFIFQYYEKEERGRGNFPDRFSARQFPNYSSELNVNALLLGDSALYLCASSFRDRGYEQYFGPGTRLTVT.

The V call is TRBV6-5, the J call TRBJ1-2, with TRBD1 matching over 7 bases. The CDR3 has 13 residues. V was clipped by 2 bases and J by 5 bases; unmatched bases: 2. CDR1 MNHEY and CDR2 SVGAGI come from the germline V gene. CDR3 coding DNA: TGTGCCAGCAGTTACGACAGGGAATATGGCTACACCTTC. Residues: CASSYDREYGYTF.

The chain carries TRBV5-1 and TRBJ2-1; 8 bases agree with TRBD1. Trimming removed 4 bases from V and 7 bases from J; junction bases left unmatched: 13. The CDR3 is 16 residues long. CDR1 and CDR2 (germline): SGHRS, YFSETQ. CDR3 residues: CASSPRTGMEQNEQFF. The CDR3 coding sequence is TGCGCCAGCAGCCCCAGGACAGGGATGGAACAGAATGAGCAGTTCTTC.

This chain joins TRBV7-2 and TRBJ1-4; D is perhaps TRBD1 (5 bases). Trimming shortened V by 4 bases and J by 8 bases, and 11 bases separated the two germline ends. Per the germline V gene, CDR1 is SGHTA and CDR2 is FQGNSA. The CDR3 consists of 13 residues. This CDR3 is CASSSYRGEKLFF. Here the CDR3 DNA reads TGTGCCAGCAGCTCCTATCGGGGGGAAAAACTGTTTTTT.

V is TRBV6-5 and J is TRBJ1-5; D gene unclear. Germline loops: CDR1 MNHEY, CDR2 SVGAGI. Trimming took 5 bases from V and 5 from J, leaving 13 bases between them. CDR3 length: 14 residues. The CDR3 DNA sequence: TGTGCCAGCAGTACTCATGGACTCGATCAGCCCCAGCATTTT. Its translation: CASSTHGLDQPQHF.

The V gene is TRBV27, the J gene TRBJ2-3; 7 positions match TRBD1. The CDR3 length is 14 residues. After removal of 7 bases from V and 4 bases from J, the junction contained 8 bases not matched to a gene. From germline, CDR1 is MNHEY and CDR2 SMNVEV (reference sequence). For the CDR3, the DNA is TGTGCCAGCACCAGGGCCAGGGGGTCAGATACGCAGTATTTT. Encoded protein: CASTRARGSDTQYF.